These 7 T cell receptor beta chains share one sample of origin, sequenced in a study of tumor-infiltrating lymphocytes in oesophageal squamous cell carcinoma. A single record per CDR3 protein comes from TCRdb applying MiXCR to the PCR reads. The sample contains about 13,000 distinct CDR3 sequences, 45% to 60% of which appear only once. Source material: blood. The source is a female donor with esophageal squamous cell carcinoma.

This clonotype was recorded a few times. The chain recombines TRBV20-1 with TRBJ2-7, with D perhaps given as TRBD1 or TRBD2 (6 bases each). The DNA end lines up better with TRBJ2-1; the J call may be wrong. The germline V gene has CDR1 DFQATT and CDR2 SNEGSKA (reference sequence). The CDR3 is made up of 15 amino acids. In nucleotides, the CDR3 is TGCAGTGCTAGGCTCGGGGGCCTCTCCTACAATGAGCAGTTCTTC. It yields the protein CSARLGGLSYNEQFF.

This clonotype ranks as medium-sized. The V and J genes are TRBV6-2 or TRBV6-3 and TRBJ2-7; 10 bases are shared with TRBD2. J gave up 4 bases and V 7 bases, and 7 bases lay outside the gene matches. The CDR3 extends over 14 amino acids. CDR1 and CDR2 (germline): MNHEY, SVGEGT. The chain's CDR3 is CASTGLADSYEQYF. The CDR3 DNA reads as TGTGCCAGCACCGGACTAGCGGACTCTTACGAGCAGTACTTC.

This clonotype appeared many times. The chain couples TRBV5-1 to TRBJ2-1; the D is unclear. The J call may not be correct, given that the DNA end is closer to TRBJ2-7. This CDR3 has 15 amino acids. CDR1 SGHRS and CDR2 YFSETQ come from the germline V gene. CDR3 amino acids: CASSIETYSYNEQYF. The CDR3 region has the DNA TGCGCCAGCAGCATCGAGACATATTCCTACAATGAGCAGTACTTC.

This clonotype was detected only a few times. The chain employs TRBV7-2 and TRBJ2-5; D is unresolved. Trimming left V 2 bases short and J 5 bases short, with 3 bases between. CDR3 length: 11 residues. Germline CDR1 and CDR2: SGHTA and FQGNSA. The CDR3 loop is CASSLSETQYF. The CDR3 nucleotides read TGTGCCAGCAGCTTATCCGAGACCCAGTACTTC.

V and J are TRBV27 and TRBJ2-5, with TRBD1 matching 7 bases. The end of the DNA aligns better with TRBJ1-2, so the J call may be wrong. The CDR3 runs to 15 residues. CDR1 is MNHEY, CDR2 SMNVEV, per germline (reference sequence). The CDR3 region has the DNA TGTGCCAGCAGTTTAGGGGGCCAGGGGGGCTATGGCTACACCTTC. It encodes CASSLGGQGGYGYTF.

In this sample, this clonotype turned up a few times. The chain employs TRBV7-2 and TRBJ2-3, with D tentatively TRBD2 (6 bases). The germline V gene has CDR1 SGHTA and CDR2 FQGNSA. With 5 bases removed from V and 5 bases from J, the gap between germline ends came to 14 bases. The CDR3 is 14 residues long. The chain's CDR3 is CASSLSGAGDTQYF. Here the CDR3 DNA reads TGTGCCAGCAGCCTGTCGGGAGCGGGAGATACGCAGTATTTT.

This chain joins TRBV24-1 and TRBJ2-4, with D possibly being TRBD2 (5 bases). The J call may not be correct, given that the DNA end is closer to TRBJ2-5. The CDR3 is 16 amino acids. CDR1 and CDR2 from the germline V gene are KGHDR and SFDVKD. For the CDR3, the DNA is TGTGCCACCAGTGACCGCAGCGGAGGAGCTTCAGAGACCCAGTACTTC. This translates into CATSDRSGGASETQYF.